This T cell receptor beta chain was recovered during a study of metastatic and nonmetastatic thyroid tumors. In the study overall: Peripheral blood and tumor or nodule samples from malignant and benign thyroid patients were compared. General study findings and limits: Reports indicated that malignant thyroid tumors showed significantly higher TCR beta diversity than benign nodules did, in blood and tumor.

The CDR3 extends over 14 amino acids. The germline V gene has CDR1 SEHNR and CDR2 FQNEAQ (reference sequence). V was clipped by 1 base and J by 4 bases; unmatched bases: 1. This clone was picked up many times. The antigen remains unidentified. There were no patients who had received any treatment before thyroid surgery. In the original processing: Clinicopathological groups of papillary thyroid cancer showed CDR3 differences that were used to build a distant-metastasis classifier. TCRdb reanalyzed the PCR reads with MiXCR. These V and J calls originate from TCRdb's pipeline instead of the authors' own analysis. Of fewer than 35,000 clones in the sample, roughly 30% were seen once.

The chain links TRBV7-9 to TRBJ1-2; the match to TRBD1 covers 9 bases. The sequence was obtained from a female donor with papillary thyroid cancer or a benign thyroid nodule (not recorded which). Some clones in this sample may be carry-over from other donors' samples. The sample was blood. The CDR3 coding sequence is TGTGCCAGCAGCTTAGGGACAGGGGTCTATGGCTACACCTTC. It codes for CASSLGTGVYGYTF.